These 27 T cell receptor beta chains came from one sample sequenced in a study of CD4+ T cells in melanoma. Here immunoSEQ multiplex PCR was the method, and the copy in TCRdb shows in-frame clones only, minus some. Of over 6,500 clones listed, around 67% were seen once; the top ten hold about 20%. The sample comprised cells from a culture (not recorded whether cultured in vitro). The receptor source for this set is a human donor with melanoma.

The DNA of the CDR3 is TGTGCCAGCAGCTTCGGGGTAGGGGTTAGCACAGATACGCAGTATTTT. Translation gives CASSFGVGVSTDTQYF. V is TRBV7-2 and J is TRBJ2-3; either TRBD1 or TRBD2 may fit D (5 bases each). Deletions cut 3 bases from V and 0 bases from J, with 13 bases between. The CDR3 loop spans 16 amino acids. Germline CDR1 reads SGHTA; CDR2 reads FQGNSA.

The chain recombines TRBV5-6 with TRBJ2-7; the D gene is possibly TRBD1 (5 bases). The V gene's germline CDR1 is SGHDT and CDR2 YYEEEE. Trimming left V 5 bases short and J 5 bases short, with 17 bases between. The CDR3 totals 14 residues. The CDR3 reads CASRPIQGIDEQYF. CDR3 in DNA: TGTGCCAGCAGACCGATCCAGGGTATCGACGAGCAGTACTTC.

The table lists this clone with a count of one. V is TRBV4-1 and J is TRBJ2-7; 8 bases map to TRBD1. The germline V gene has CDR1 MGHRA and CDR2 YSYEKL. The CDR3 has 15 amino acids. V lost 0 bases, J lost 2 bases, and 3 bases stayed unmatched. The CDR3 spells CASSQEIQGAYEQYF. In DNA form, the CDR3 reads TGCGCCAGCAGCCAAGAAATACAGGGGGCCTACGAGCAGTACTTC.

The genes are TRBV9 and TRBJ1-4, with D possibly TRBD1 on 6 matching bases. The CDR3 extends over 16 amino acids. Germline CDR1 is SGDLS and CDR2 is YYNGEE. Trimming removed 0 bases from V and 4 bases from J, with 13 bases in between. The CDR3 spells CASSVAWGRNNEKLFF. In DNA form, the CDR3 reads TGTGCCAGCAGCGTAGCCTGGGGGCGAAATAATGAAAAACTGTTTTTT.

This clone has more than one count but fewer than ten. The rearrangement links TRBV4-3 to TRBJ1-1; D remains unclear. Germline values: CDR1 LGHNA, CDR2 YSLEER. CDR3 length: 15 residues. Trimming took off 3 bases at V and 7 bases at J, with 18 bases between the two ends. CDR3 sequence reads: CASSHSVGAGDEAFF. CDR3 sequence (DNA): TGCGCCAGCAGCCACAGTGTGGGAGCGGGAGATGAAGCTTTCTTT.

The chain couples TRBV6-5 to TRBJ1-1; possibly TRBD1 for D (6 bases). Trimming removed 5 bases from V and 10 bases from J, with 17 bases in between. CDR1 and CDR2 (germline): MNHEY, SVGAGI. The CDR3 length is 13 residues. CDR3 sequence: CASSPRQDLGAFF. The CDR3 bases are TGTGCCAGCAGTCCCCGACAGGACTTAGGAGCTTTCTTT.

This chain joins TRBV30 and TRBJ1-5; D perhaps matches TRBD1 (5 bases). Trimming took 5 bases from V and 0 from J, leaving 11 bases between them. This CDR3 spans 14 amino acids. Germline lookup yields CDR1 GTSNPN and CDR2 SVGIG (reference sequence). The CDR3: CAWGGPYSNQPQHF. CDR3 in DNA: TGTGCCTGGGGGGGACCGTATAGCAATCAGCCCCAGCATTTT.

The chain combines TRBV6-5 with TRBJ2-1; D is unclear. Germline V lookup: CDR1 MNHEY, CDR2 SVGAGI. The V end was cut by 2 bases, the J end by 3 bases, with 8 bases between. The CDR3 runs 14 residues. The CDR3 sequence: CASSYAGNYNEQFF. In DNA, the CDR3 is TGTGCCAGCAGTTACGCAGGAAACTACAATGAGCAGTTCTTC.

The rearrangement uses TRBV9 and TRBJ1-4; TRBD1 matches at 9 bases. The germline gives CDR1 SGDLS, CDR2 YYNGEE. The CDR3 consists of 14 residues. Trimming cost V 3 bases and J 8 bases; bases outside gene matches: 5. Written as DNA, the CDR3 is TGTGCCAGCAGCGGACAAGGGACAGGGGAAAAACTGTTTTTT. Its translation is CASSGQGTGEKLFF.

CDR3 nucleotide sequence: TGCAGCGTTGTGGATTCAGGGGGATATGGCTACACCTTC. As protein: CSVVDSGGYGYTF. V and J are TRBV29-1 and TRBJ1-2; TRBD1 matches at 7 bases. Per germline, CDR1 SQVTM and CDR2 ANQGSEA. The CDR3 extends over 13 amino acids. Losses at the gene ends were 4 bases for V and 5 bases for J; bases not matched to a gene: 7.

This chain connects TRBV19 to TRBJ1-4; D is undetermined. The CDR3 has 16 amino acids. V was pared by 11 bases and J by 0 bases, with 19 bases between. The germline CDR1 and CDR2 sequences are LNHDA and SQIVND (reference sequence). CDR3 coding DNA: TGTGCCGCAAACCCCGGGCGGGGTGCAACTAATGAAAAACTGTTTTTT. It is translated as CAANPGRGATNEKLFF. The complete variable domain, with remaining parts taken from reference TRBV19 and TRBJ1-4, reads DGGITQSPKYLFRKEGQNVTLSCEQNLNHDAMYWYRQDPGQGLRLIYYSQIVNDFQKGDIAEGYSVSREKKESFPLTVTSAQKNPTAFYLCAANPGRGATNEKLFFGSGTQLSVL.

The chain links TRBV6-2 or TRBV6-3 to TRBJ1-1; D unclear. In germline, CDR1 is MNHEY, CDR2 SVGEGT. This CDR3 is built from 14 residues. V was pared by 0 bases and J by 1 base, with 6 bases between. CDR3 region: CASSYSAANTEAFF. The CDR3 nucleotides are TGTGCCAGCAGTTACTCGGCAGCGAACACTGAAGCTTTCTTT.

The genes are TRBV29-1 and TRBJ2-7; maybe TRBD1 (6 bases). Germline assignment: CDR1 SQVTM and CDR2 ANQGSEA. The CDR3 consists of 13 residues. Trimming pared 4 bases from V and 4 bases from J, leaving 14 bases between. The CDR3 nucleotides are TGCAGCGTTGGGCCAGGGGACGATTACGAGCAGTACTTC. Amino acid sequence: CSVGPGDDYEQYF.

This clone was picked up a small number of times. The genes are TRBV11-2 and TRBJ2-1; TRBD2 might be the D (7 bases). V was clipped by 3 bases and J by 11 bases, with 11 bases between them. Germline loops: CDR1 SGHAT, CDR2 FQNNGV. The CDR3 covers 12 residues. DNA of the CDR3: TGTGCCAGCAGCTTGGGCGGGGGCCAGCAGTTCTTC. Amino acids: CASSLGGGQQFF.

The V and J genes are TRBV4-2 and TRBJ1-2, with no clear D. The germline gives CDR1 LGHNA, CDR2 YNFKEQ. There are 14 residues in the CDR3. Between the trimmed V and J ends, which lost 5 bases and 8 bases, there was a span of 18 bases. The CDR3 loop reads CASSGADWGKGYTF. The DNA of the CDR3 is TGTGCCAGCAGCGGTGCGGATTGGGGTAAAGGCTACACCTTC.

V gene TRBV11-2 combines with J gene TRBJ2-5, with D unresolved. Trimming cost V 3 bases and J 0 bases, with 8 bases left between them. The CDR3 is made up of 14 amino acids. The germline V gene encodes CDR1 SGHAT and CDR2 FQNNGV. The CDR3 region has the DNA TGTGCCAGCAGCTTCTCCGGGTACCAAGAGACCCAGTACTTC. Its protein product is CASSFSGYQETQYF.

V and J are TRBV7-9 and TRBJ2-7, with 7 bases aligning to TRBD1. This CDR3 contains 15 residues. Germline assignment: CDR1 SEHNR and CDR2 FQNEAQ (reference sequence). J was trimmed by 4 bases and V by 5 bases; bases with no gene match: 11. CDR3 nucleotides: TGTGCCAGCAGCGCCCGGGACAGTCGGCCGTACGAGCAGTACTTC. It is translated as CASSARDSRPYEQYF.

The genes are TRBV29-1 and TRBJ2-3; D uncertain. This CDR3 contains 15 residues. Germline V gene sequence: CDR1 SQVTM, CDR2 ANQGSEA. CDR3: CSATHLNSRTDTQYF. Written as DNA, the CDR3 is TGCAGTGCGACGCACTTGAACTCTCGCACAGATACGCAGTATTTT.

The J gene is TRBJ2-4, the V gene TRBV19; 8 bases align to TRBD1. Per the germline V gene, CDR1 is LNHDA and CDR2 is SQIVND (reference sequence). CDR3 length: 16 amino acids. The trim removed 6 bases at V and 1 base at J, leaving 8 bases unmatched. This chain's CDR3 is CASSDRGPIAKNIQYF. CDR3 in DNA: TGTGCCAGTAGCGACAGGGGCCCTATCGCCAAAAACATTCAGTACTTC. Based on the CDR3 plus reference TRBV19 and TRBJ2-4, the full variable domain is DGGITQSPKYLFRKEGQNVTLSCEQNLNHDAMYWYRQDPGQGLRLIYYSQIVNDFQKGDIAEGYSVSREKKESFPLTVTSAQKNPTAFYLCASSDRGPIAKNIQYFGAGTRLSVL.

V gene TRBV4-1 combines with J gene TRBJ2-2; D is tentatively TRBD1 or TRBD2 (5 bases each). V lost 3 bases and J 0 bases, leaving 11 bases between the germline ends. CDR1 and CDR2 (germline): MGHRA, YSYEKL. The CDR3 loop spans 16 amino acids. CDR3: CASSHLGTTNTGELFF. In DNA, the CDR3 is TGCGCCAGCAGCCACTTGGGGACGACGAACACCGGGGAGCTGTTTTTT.

CDR3 amino acids: CASSLSGGDYNEQFF. As DNA, the CDR3 is TGTGCCAGTAGTCTGAGCGGGGGGGACTACAATGAGCAGTTCTTC. This rearrangement joins TRBV19 to TRBJ2-1; 10 positions match TRBD2. CDR3 length: 15 residues. V was pared by 5 bases and J by 3 bases, with 4 bases of the junction left unmatched. Per the germline V gene, CDR1 is LNHDA and CDR2 is SQIVND (reference sequence).

By proportion, this clone is medium-sized. J is TRBJ1-2 and V is TRBV18; 8 nucleotides align to TRBD1. With V trimmed by 5 bases and J by 7 bases, 6 bases remained unmatched. Germline V lookup: CDR1 KGHSH, CDR2 LQKENI. This CDR3 region has 13 residues. The CDR3 region is CASSFQGASGYTF. Written as DNA, the CDR3 is TGTGCCAGCTCATTCCAGGGGGCCAGTGGCTACACCTTC. The whole variable domain, remainder taken from reference TRBV18 and TRBJ1-2, is NAGVMQNPRHLVRRRGQEARLRCSPMKGHSHVYWYRQLPEEGLKFMVYLQKENIIDESGMPKERFSAEFPKEGPSILRIQQVVRGDSAAYFCASSFQGASGYTFGSGTRLTVV.

The chain carries TRBV7-9 and TRBJ1-5, with TRBD1 matching 7 bases. The germline gives CDR1 SEHNR, CDR2 FQNEAQ (reference sequence). J was trimmed by 4 bases and V by 4 bases; bases with no gene match: 7. The CDR3 spans 15 residues. This chain's CDR3 is CASSSGQARNQPQHF. The CDR3 nucleotides are TGTGCCAGCAGCTCAGGACAGGCACGGAATCAGCCCCAGCATTTT. The variable domain in full, completed from reference TRBV7-9 and TRBJ1-5, reads DTGVSQNPRHKITKRGQNVTFRCDPISEHNRLYWYRQTLGQGPEFLTYFQNEAQLEKSRLLSDRFSAERPKGSFSTLEIQRTEQGDSAMYLCASSSGQARNQPQHFGDGTRLSIL.

Within the sample, this clone is medium-sized. The rearrangement uses TRBV30 and TRBJ2-1; the D gene is possibly TRBD1 (6 bases). The CDR3 has 12 residues. Germline CDR1 is GTSNPN and CDR2 is SVGIG (reference sequence). V lost 7 bases and J lost 5, with 12 bases in between. CDR3 in DNA: TGTGCCTTCCTGGACAGTAACAATGAGCAGTTCTTC. Translating it yields CAFLDSNNEQFF.

The CDR3 sequence: CASSSMRAAGRGTQYF. Written as DNA, the CDR3 is TGTGCCAGCAGCTCTATGAGGGCCGCGGGGCGAGGGACCCAGTACTTC. This chain connects TRBV11-2 to TRBJ2-5; D is perhaps TRBD2 (6 bases). Germline lookup yields CDR1 SGHAT and CDR2 FQNNGV. The CDR3 has 16 residues. Trimming shortened V by 4 bases and J by 7 bases, and 22 bases separated the two germline ends.

J is TRBJ2-3 and V is TRBV20-1, with TRBD2 as a possible D gene (5 bases). There are 11 residues in the CDR3. CDR1 is DFQATT and CDR2 is SNEGSKA in the germline V gene (reference sequence). V lost 6 bases to trimming and J lost 4 bases, with 8 bases between them. CDR3 protein: CSALLADTQYF. CDR3 bases: TGCAGTGCGTTACTAGCAGATACGCAGTATTTT.

This chain links TRBV30 with TRBJ1-1; D may be TRBD1 (6 bases). The CDR3 has 13 amino acids. Germline-derived CDR1 and CDR2 are GTSNPN and SVGIG (reference sequence). The V end lost 7 bases, the J end lost 7 bases, and 19 bases lay between the germline ends. In nucleotides, the CDR3 is TGTGCCTACCTCCACGGACAGAGTCGTGAAGCTTTCTTT. Residues: CAYLHGQSREAFF.